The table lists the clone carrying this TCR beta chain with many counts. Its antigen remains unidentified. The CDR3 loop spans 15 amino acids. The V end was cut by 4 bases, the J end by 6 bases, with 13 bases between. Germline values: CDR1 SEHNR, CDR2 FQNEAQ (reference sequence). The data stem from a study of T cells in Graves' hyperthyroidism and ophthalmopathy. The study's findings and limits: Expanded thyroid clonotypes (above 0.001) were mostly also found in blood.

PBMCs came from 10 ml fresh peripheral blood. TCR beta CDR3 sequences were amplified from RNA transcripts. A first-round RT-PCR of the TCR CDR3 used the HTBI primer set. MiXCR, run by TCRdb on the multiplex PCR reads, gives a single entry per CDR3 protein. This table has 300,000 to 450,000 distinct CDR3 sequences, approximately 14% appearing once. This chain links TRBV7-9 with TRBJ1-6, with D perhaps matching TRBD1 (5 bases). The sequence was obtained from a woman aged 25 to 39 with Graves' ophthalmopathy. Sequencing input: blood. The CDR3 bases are TGTGCCAGCAGCTGGGCCGGGACGGTTAATTCACCCCTCCACTTT. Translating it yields CASSWAGTVNSPLHF.